The 26 T cell receptor beta chains below come from one sample, sequenced in a study of circulating CD8 cells and anti-PD-1 response in melanoma. From live CD3+CD8+TCRalphabeta+ cells, four PD-1 and/or TIGIT subsets were sorted. TCR libraries were prepared from 15 ng of total RNA with the QIAseq Immune Repertoire TCR panel. Each CDR3 protein is one row after TCRdb ran MiXCR on the reads. The table has about 510 distinct CDR3 sequences, 5.9% seen once. Sequencing was performed on CD8+ T cells from PBMCs, taken at baseline or after one month of anti-PD-1 therapy (not recorded which). Receptor source: a human donor with melanoma.

This clonotype is large (0.1 to 1%) by share. The CDR3 sequence: CASSLIMNTEAFF. The CDR3 DNA reads as TGTGCCAGCAGTTTGATCATGAACACTGAAGCTTTCTTT. This chain uses TRBV28 with TRBJ1-1; D gene uncertain. This CDR3 contains 13 residues. Germline V lookup: CDR1 MDHEN, CDR2 SYDVKM. V lost 3 bases and J lost 0, with 5 bases in between.

This clonotype qualifies as medium-sized. The chain is built from TRBV28 and TRBJ2-7, with 7 bases aligning to TRBD2. CDR1 is MDHEN and CDR2 is SYDVKM in the germline V gene. J gave up 3 bases and V 1 base, and 3 bases lay outside the gene matches. There are 14 residues in the CDR3. CDR3 residues: CASSLSPGGYEQYF. CDR3 in DNA: TGTGCCAGCAGTTTATCCCCGGGGGGCTACGAGCAGTACTTC.

This clonotype is medium-sized (0.01 to 0.1%). The rearrangement uses TRBV19 and TRBJ2-7, with D perhaps assigned TRBD1 or TRBD2 (7 bases each). The ends were cut back, 3 bases at V and 0 bases at J, with 18 bases in the middle. This CDR3 is built from 17 residues. Germline CDR1 reads LNHDA; CDR2 reads SQIVND (reference sequence). The CDR3, as DNA: TGTGCCAGTAGTATTCGGAAAGGGGGCGGGAGCTCCTACGAGCAGTACTTC. This gives the protein CASSIRKGGGSSYEQYF.

This clonotype is labeled medium-sized. The chain combines TRBV25-1 with TRBJ2-1; D not resolved. Deletions cut 4 bases from V and 5 bases from J, with 12 bases between. The CDR3 contains 14 residues. The germline CDR1 and CDR2 sequences are MGHDK and SYGVNS. CDR3 loop: CASSVGSGHNEQFF. The DNA of the CDR3 is TGTGCCAGCAGTGTAGGGTCAGGACACAATGAGCAGTTCTTC.

Details on this clonotype: With a much larger clone just one base away, this may be a read error. The chain carries TRBV12-5 and TRBJ2-3; D is unresolved. The closer fit of TRBJ1-5 to the DNA end suggests the J call may be wrong. CDR3 length: 13 residues. Germline lookup yields CDR1 LGHNT and CDR2 FRNRAP. Here the CDR3 reads CASGLTYTDTQHF. CDR3 nucleotides: TGTGCTAGTGGCCTGACCTACACAGATACGCAGCATTTT.

In this sample, this clonotype is large. CDR3 sequence (DNA): TGCGCCAGCAGTACTAGCGGGGGGCCGGGGAACGAGCAGTACTTC. Residues: CASSTSGGPGNEQYF. The chain couples TRBV5-1 to TRBJ2-7; TRBD2 matches at 12 bases. V dropped 5 bases and J dropped 5; count of bases not matched to a gene: 8. Germline V gene data show CDR1 as SGHRS and CDR2 as YFSETQ. This CDR3 comprises 15 residues.

This clonotype is hyperexpanded within its sample. The CDR3 bases are TGTGCCAGCAGCGACCGGACTAGCGGGGTACACAATGAGCAGTTCTTC. Protein sequence: CASSDRTSGVHNEQFF. The genes are TRBV7-2 and TRBJ2-1, with 12 bases fitting TRBD2. This CDR3 has 16 amino acids. Germline CDR1 and CDR2: SGHTA and FQGNSA. Trimming removed 5 bases from V and 5 bases from J; junction bases left unmatched: 7.

This clonotype is labeled as medium-sized (0.01 to 0.1%). The genes are TRBV3-1 and TRBJ2-7; 13 bases line up with TRBD2. Germline trimming cut 10 bases from V and 2 bases from J; bases unmatched to any gene: 11. CDR1 is LGHDT, CDR2 YNNKEL, per germline (reference sequence). CDR3 length: 16 amino acids. This CDR3 is CATARGLAGTTYEQYF. The CDR3 nucleotides read TGTGCCACCGCCAGGGGACTAGCGGGGACTACCTACGAGCAGTACTTC.

By sample share, this clonotype is large (0.1 to 1%). This chain links TRBV19 with TRBJ2-1, with 10 bases matching TRBD2. In germline, CDR1 is LNHDA, CDR2 SQIVND (reference sequence). Trimming removed 5 bases from V and 6 bases from J; junction bases left unmatched: 7. This CDR3 comprises 15 residues. The CDR3 nucleotides read TGTGCCAGTAGTCCCACTAGCGGGGACTTCAATGAGCAGTTCTTC. Its protein product is CASSPTSGDFNEQFF. The whole variable domain, filled in from reference TRBV19 and TRBJ2-1, reads DGGITQSPKYLFRKEGQNVTLSCEQNLNHDAMYWYRQDPGQGLRLIYYSQIVNDFQKGDIAEGYSVSREKKESFPLTVTSAQKNPTAFYLCASSPTSGDFNEQFFGPGTRLTVL.

This clonotype is medium-sized (0.01 to 0.1%). V and J are TRBV7-2 and TRBJ2-3, with D perhaps being TRBD1 or TRBD2 (6 bases each). The germline V gene has CDR1 SGHTA and CDR2 FQGNSA. The germline V and J ends were trimmed by 5 bases and 0 bases, with 18 bases remaining between them. The CDR3 sequence is 17 residues long. The CDR3 loop reads CASSRRGTGASTDTQYF. The CDR3 region has the DNA TGTGCCAGCAGCCGAAGGGGTACGGGGGCTAGCACAGATACGCAGTATTTT.

This clonotype is classed as medium-sized (0.01 to 0.1%). The chain couples TRBV2 to TRBJ2-7, with TRBD2 matching over 8 bases. Looked up from germline, CDR1 is SNHLY and CDR2 is FYNNEI. The CDR3 extends over 15 amino acids. Trimming cost V 3 bases and J 5 bases; bases outside gene matches: 9. The DNA of the CDR3 is TGTGCCAGCAGTGAGCGGGGGGCCCTGGTGCACGAGCAGTACTTC. Residues: CASSERGALVHEQYF.

On this clonotype itself: This could be a read error, since a much larger clone is one nucleotide away. Since the CDR3 does not end with the conserved phenylalanine or tryptophan, this likely comes from a read error. The V and J genes are TRBV29-1 and TRBJ2-7, with D perhaps TRBD1 (5 bases). Germline CDR1 is SQVTM and CDR2 is ANQGSEA. V dropped 2 bases and J dropped 3 bases, with 17 bases sitting between them. The CDR3 spans 15 residues. DNA of the CDR3: TGCAGCGTTGAAACGTCGTCAGGGTCTAACTACGAGCAGTACCTC. This translates into CSVETSSGSNYEQYL.

By frequency in the sample, this clonotype is medium-sized. V and J are TRBV4-2 and TRBJ1-4, with TRBD1 matching 7 bases. J lost 8 bases, V lost 1 base, and 10 bases had no gene match. The CDR3 loop spans 16 amino acids. Germline V CDR1 and CDR2: LGHNA, YNFKEQ. The CDR3 DNA is TGTGCCAGCAGCCAAGCGGGACTCCCGGGACAGGAAAAACTGTTTTTT. This codes for CASSQAGLPGQEKLFF.

By sample fraction, this clonotype is large (0.1 to 1%). This chain links TRBV16 with TRBJ2-3; 8 nucleotides match TRBD1. V was clipped by 2 bases and J by 1 base; unmatched bases: 2. The CDR3 is 15 amino acids. Germline assignment: CDR1 KGHSY and CDR2 FQNENV. This CDR3 is CASSQPDRGTDTQYF. In nucleotides, the CDR3 is TGTGCCAGCAGCCAACCGGACAGGGGCACAGATACGCAGTATTTT.

In its sample, this clonotype ranks as medium-sized. This chain joins TRBV20-1 and TRBJ2-1, with 7 bases that match TRBD1. V was pared by 0 bases and J by 4 bases, with 6 bases of the junction left unmatched. The V gene's germline CDR1 is DFQATT and CDR2 SNEGSKA (reference sequence). CDR3 length: 15 residues. Here the CDR3 DNA reads TGCAGTGCTAGAGATCCGGGACAGCTATACAATGAGCAGTTCTTC. Its translation is CSARDPGQLYNEQFF.

The genes are TRBV14 and TRBJ2-7; D is unclear. The CDR3 is 14 amino acids. V was trimmed by 4 bases and J by 2 bases, leaving 12 bases between them. Germline assignment: CDR1 SGHDN and CDR2 FVKESK. The CDR3 loop is CASSRASKAYEQYF. The CDR3 DNA is TGTGCCAGCAGCCGCGCGAGTAAAGCCTACGAGCAGTACTTC.

In its sample, this clonotype is medium-sized. The chain is built from TRBV11-2 and TRBJ2-5, with D perhaps assigned TRBD1 or TRBD2 (5 bases each). The CDR3 has 15 amino acids. The V gene lost 5 bases and the J gene lost 1 base, with 14 bases spanning the gap. CDR1 and CDR2 (germline): SGHAT, FQNNGV. As DNA, the CDR3 is TGTGCCAGCAGCCCCCCGGGGCAGCCCCAAGAGACCCAGTACTTC. As protein: CASSPPGQPQETQYF. Full variable domain (missing parts from reference TRBV11-2 and TRBJ2-5): EAGVAQSPRYKIIEKRQSVAFWCNPISGHATLYWYQQILGQGPKLLIQFQNNGVVDDSQLPKDRFSAERLKGVDSTLKIQPAKLEDSAVYLCASSPPGQPQETQYFGPGTRLLVL.

By sample fraction, this clonotype is medium-sized (0.01 to 0.1%). The chain links TRBV3-1 to TRBJ2-7, with 9 bases fitting TRBD2. CDR3 length: 15 amino acids. V was pared by 4 bases and J by 3 bases, with 7 bases of the junction left unmatched. Germline lookup yields CDR1 LGHDT and CDR2 YNNKEL (reference sequence). The CDR3 coding sequence is TGTGCCAGCAGCCCCAGCGGGGGGCTAGGCTACGAGCAGTACTTC. It yields the protein CASSPSGGLGYEQYF.

This clonotype was observed a few times. The chain uses TRBV7-9 and TRBJ2-7; D unresolved. V shed 5 bases and J shed 7 bases, with 15 bases lying between them. CDR1 is SEHNR, CDR2 FQNEAQ, per germline (reference sequence). The CDR3 consists of 13 residues. The CDR3 DNA reads as TGTGCCAGCAGCCACGGACCCGGGTTTGAGCAGTACTTC. Protein product: CASSHGPGFEQYF.

This clonotype counts as medium-sized (0.01 to 0.1%). This chain joins TRBV7-3 and TRBJ2-5; tentative D call: TRBD1 (5 bases). The CDR3 has 13 amino acids. Between the trimmed V and J ends, which lost 3 bases and 5 bases, there was a span of 10 bases. Germline V lookup: CDR1 SGHTA, CDR2 FQGTGA. CDR3 sequence reads: CASSFRALETQYF. The DNA for the CDR3 is TGTGCCAGCAGCTTCAGGGCACTCGAGACCCAGTACTTC.

This clonotype is medium-sized (0.01 to 0.1%) in the sample. J is TRBJ2-5 and V is TRBV27, with a weak D call TRBD2 (6 bases). Germline CDR1 and CDR2: MNHEY and SMNVEV (reference sequence). The V and J ends lost 6 bases and 6 bases respectively, with 23 bases between them. This CDR3 has 16 amino acids. The CDR3 is CASSLAWQTLTQTQYF. In nucleotides, the CDR3 is TGTGCCAGCAGCCTAGCGTGGCAAACACTGACACAGACCCAGTACTTC.

By sample fraction, this clonotype is medium-sized. The chain combines TRBV5-6 with TRBJ1-2, with 9 positions matching TRBD1. Germline CDR1 reads SGHDT; CDR2 reads YYEEEE. Trimming at V came to 2 bases and at J to 6 bases, leaving 11 bases not matched to a gene. The CDR3 extends over 16 amino acids. CDR3 protein: CASSLTGTGREDGYTF. Here the CDR3 DNA reads TGTGCCAGCAGCTTAACCGGGACAGGGCGGGAAGATGGCTACACCTTC.

J is TRBJ1-1 and V is TRBV27; D call uncertain. Germline lookup yields CDR1 MNHEY and CDR2 SMNVEV (reference sequence). The V end was cut by 5 bases, the J end by 1 base, with 11 bases between. This CDR3 is built from 14 residues. CDR3 in amino acids: CASSPRLGNTEAFF. In nucleotides, the CDR3 is TGTGCCAGCAGTCCTCGTCTGGGGAACACTGAAGCTTTCTTT.

This clonotype ranks as large. The genes are TRBV29-1 and TRBJ2-1; perhaps TRBD1 as D (5 bases). Germline CDR1 SQVTM, CDR2 ANQGSEA. The V gene lost 3 bases and the J gene lost 7 bases, with 13 bases spanning the gap. The CDR3 has 13 amino acids. The CDR3 reads CSVDFWGRNEQFF. The CDR3, as DNA: TGCAGCGTTGATTTCTGGGGCAGGAATGAGCAGTTCTTC.

By share, this clonotype ranks as hyperexpanded. This chain links TRBV19 with TRBJ2-1; 8 bases are shared with TRBD2. This CDR3 has 15 residues. In germline, CDR1 is LNHDA, CDR2 SQIVND (reference sequence). V was clipped by 8 bases and J by 4 bases; unmatched bases: 10. DNA of the CDR3: TGTGCCAGTTCTGCTACTAGCGGACTATACAATGAGCAGTTCTTC. This translates into CASSATSGLYNEQFF.

This clonotype is medium-sized in the sample. This may be a read error: a much more frequent sequence differs by one nucleotide. The chain has TRBV19 and TRBJ1-2, with D tentatively TRBD1 (5 bases). The CDR3 is 15 amino acids. With 2 bases removed from V and 4 bases from J, the gap between germline ends came to 14 bases. Looked up from germline, CDR1 is LNHDA and CDR2 is SQIVND (reference sequence). The CDR3 nucleotides are TGTGCCAGTAGTATAACAGCGCCCAGGGTCTATGGCTACACCTTC. Its protein is CASSITAPRVYGYTF.